This T cell receptor beta chain was obtained from a study of vaccination effects on CD4 cells after COVID-19. In the study overall: Post-vaccine draws lagged the second dose by a median of 72 days. Whole-study findings and limits: After vaccination of healthy people, only 1 of 255 vaccine-induced clones cross-reacted with common cold coronaviruses.

As to this clone: What it binds is unknown.

Subsequent to approximately 9 days of culture, CD4+ T cells were isolated. Of the BNT162b2 and mRNA-1273 vaccines, participants received two doses of one or the other. The data were produced by immunoSEQ multiplex PCR, yet TCRdb's version contains in-frame clones alone and is incomplete. Of tens of thousands of clones listed, 74% are singletons. CDR1 SNHLY and CDR2 FYNNEI come from the germline V gene. V gave up 3 bases and J gave up 0 bases, with 12 bases separating them. The CDR3 extends over 15 amino acids. The material was CD4+ T cells from PBMCs cultured without peptide, obtained after COVID-19 vaccination. The V and J genes are TRBV2 and TRBJ2-7; either TRBD1 or TRBD2 may supply D (5 bases each). The source is a human donor who received a COVID-19 vaccine. CDR3 DNA sequence: TGTGCCAGCAGTGAGGGGGTCTTCTACTCCTACGAGCAGTACGTC. Protein sequence: CASSEGVFYSYEQYV.